This is a list of T cell receptor beta chains from one sample in a study of technical replicates of blood from a handful of donors. This table comes from immunoSEQ multiplex PCR, and its TCRdb copy is limited to in-frame clones, with some not included. Of some 70,000 clones listed, roughly 92% are singletons. What was sequenced was T cells isolated from PBMCs. The receptors were sampled from a human donor in good health. Both conserved end residues are part of each CDR3. A D gene is named only where the DNA matches it firmly. Clone sizes are given selectively: once, few, many, or a class where the clone is expanded.

TRBD2	TRBJ2-1	TRBV14	.	18	CASSQEGWTSGPYNEQFF	TGTGCCAGCAGCCAAGAAGGCTGGACTAGCGGGCCCTACAATGAGCAGTTCTTC
TRBD1	TRBJ2-1	TRBV7-9	.	13	CASSLDRASEQFF	TGTGCCAGCAGCCTAGACAGGGCTAGTGAGCAGTTCTTC
.	TRBJ2-2	TRBV7-3	.	17	CASSLSGRQEITGELFF	TGTGCCAGCAGCTTATCGGGAAGGCAGGAAATCACCGGGGAGCTGTTTTTT
.	TRBJ1-2	TRBV2	.	14	CASSDVGSGRGYTF	TGTGCCAGCAGTGATGTTGGGAGTGGAAGGGGCTACACCTTC
.	TRBJ1-3	TRBV6-5	.	14	CASSYQNSGNTIYF	TGTGCCAGCAGTTATCAAAACTCTGGAAACACCATATATTTT
TRBD1	TRBJ1-5	TRBV4-3	.	14	CASSLRQGSQPQHF	TGCGCCAGCAGCCTAAGACAGGGAAGTCAGCCCCAGCATTTT
TRBD1	TRBJ2-1	TRBV10-3	.	15	CAISGVDRGNNEQFF	TGTGCCATCAGTGGAGTGGACAGGGGGAACAATGAGCAGTTCTTC
.	TRBJ1-2	TRBV9	once	14	CASSAEDRYYGYTF	TGTGCCAGCAGCGCAGAAGACAGGTACTATGGCTACACCTTC
.	TRBJ2-7	TRBV11-3	.	13	CASSLGPLSEQYF	TGTGCCAGCAGCTTAGGTCCCCTCAGCGAGCAGTACTTC
.	TRBJ1-2	TRBV19	.	15	CASSYPLTGQDGYTF	TGTGCCAGTAGTTACCCTTTGACAGGCCAAGATGGCTACACCTTC
.	TRBJ2-7	TRBV6-1	.	12	CASSEAGDEQYF	TGTGCCAGCAGTGAAGCCGGAGACGAGCAGTACTTC
TRBD1	TRBJ1-4	TRBV27	.	14	CASSLRTGLGKLFF	TGTGCCAGCAGTCTACGGACAGGGTTGGGAAAACTGTTTTTT
.	TRBJ1-5	TRBV20-1	once	11	CSARTMGPQHF	TGCAGTGCTAGAACTATGGGGCCCCAGCATTTT
TRBD2	TRBJ2-3	TRBV14	.	13	CASRTSGTDTQYF	TGTGCCAGCAGGACTAGCGGCACAGATACGCAGTATTTT
TRBD2	TRBJ2-3	TRBV2	once	15	CAVPTDGRQPDTQYF	TGTGCCGTACCAACGGACGGGAGGCAGCCAGATACGCAGTATTTT
TRBD1	TRBJ1-5	TRBV5-8	.	16	CASSYGTGGPNQPQHF	TGTGCCAGCAGTTATGGGACAGGGGGACCCAATCAGCCCCAGCATTTT
.	TRBJ2-5	TRBV6-1	once	13	CAVRDSTQETQYF	TGTGCCGTACGGGACTCCACTCAAGAGACCCAGTACTTC
.	TRBJ2-2	TRBV7-3	once	15	CASSKQGGDTGELFF	TGTGCCAGCAGCAAACAGGGGGGGGACACCGGGGAGCTGTTTTTT
.	TRBJ2-2	TRBV6-5	.	15	CASSYPQSGFGELFF	TGTGCCAGCAGTTACCCCCAGAGCGGGTTCGGGGAGCTGTTTTTT
.	TRBJ1-4	TRBV27	.	14	CASSLRLWSEKLFF	TGTGCCAGCAGTTTGAGACTATGGAGTGAAAAACTGTTTTTT
TRBD2	TRBJ2-1	TRBV10-3	few	18	CAINSGASGSFSYNEQFF	TGTGCCATCAATTCTGGGGCTAGCGGGAGTTTCTCCTACAATGAGCAGTTCTTC
.	TRBJ2-7	TRBV21-1	.	15	CASSNGTGGLNEQYF	TGTGCCAGCAGCAACGGGACAGGGGGCTTGAACGAGCAGTACTTC
.	TRBJ1-4	TRBV6-5	.	13	CASSTSGIEKLFF	TGTGCCAGCAGCACTTCCGGGATTGAAAAACTGTTTTTT
.	TRBJ2-6	TRBV5-1	.	18	CASSPRQVYRSGANVLTF	TGCGCCAGCAGCCCTCGACAGGTATACCGCTCTGGGGCCAACGTCCTGACTTTC
.	TRBJ1-1	TRBV6-4	.	14	CASSVDKSATEAFF	TGTGCCAGCAGTGTTGACAAAAGTGCCACTGAAGCTTTCTTT
TRBD2	TRBJ2-1	TRBV9	few	19	CASSLLNPTRAGDIGEQFF	TGTGCCAGCAGCCTCCTCAACCCGACTCGAGCGGGAGATATAGGTGAGCAGTTCTTC
.	TRBJ2-3	TRBV7-6	once	14	CASSLWTNTDTQYF	TGTGCCAGCAGCTTATGGACTAACACAGATACGCAGTATTTT
TRBD1	TRBJ2-5	TRBV18	.	17	CASSPQPTQGASETQYF	TGTGCCAGCTCACCACAACCCACACAGGGGGCATCGGAGACCCAGTACTTC
TRBD1	TRBJ1-5	TRBV7-9	.	13	CASSRTGDQPQHF	TGTGCCAGCAGCCGGACAGGGGATCAGCCCCAGCATTTT
.	TRBJ1-3	TRBV4-1	.	14	CASSLLQEGNTIYF	TGCGCCAGCAGCCTTTTACAGGAAGGAAACACCATATATTTT
.	TRBJ2-6	TRBV11-2	.	17	CASSPKTVYSGANVLTF	TGTGCCAGCAGCCCGAAGACAGTCTACTCTGGGGCCAACGTCCTGACTTTC
.	TRBJ1-3	TRBV9	once	15	CASSVSRTPGNTIYF	TGTGCCAGCAGCGTTTCCAGGACTCCTGGAAACACCATATATTTT
TRBD2	TRBJ2-7	TRBV7-3	.	16	CASSLTGSGRAYEQYF	TGTGCCAGCAGCTTAACGGGGAGCGGGAGGGCTTACGAGCAGTACTTC
TRBD1	TRBJ1-2	TRBV7-2	.	15	CASSSGQIRNYGYTF	TGTGCCAGCAGCTCGGGACAGATAAGAAACTATGGCTACACCTTC
.	TRBJ1-5	TRBV28	.	15	CASSLKGHRNQPQHF	TGTGCCAGCAGTTTAAAGGGACATAGGAATCAGCCCCAGCATTTT
.	TRBJ1-1	TRBV5-4	.	13	CASSLRTRSKAFF	TGTGCCAGCAGCCTTAGGACACGCTCGAAAGCTTTCTTT
.	TRBJ2-1	TRBV4-1	once	16	CASSQVLTGPGNEQFF	TGCGCCAGCAGCCAAGTGCTAACAGGGCCAGGGAATGAGCAGTTCTTC
.	TRBJ1-2	TRBV15	.	15	CATSIFPAGENGYTF	TGTGCCACCAGCATCTTCCCGGCGGGGGAGAATGGCTACACCTTC
.	TRBJ1-1	TRBV10-3	.	12	CAMGGLDTEAFF	TGTGCCATGGGGGGGCTGGACACTGAAGCTTTCTTT
TRBD2	TRBJ2-7	TRBV15	once	15	CATSTSGLAGAEQYF	TGTGCCACCAGCACCTCGGGACTAGCGGGAGCCGAGCAGTACTTC
TRBD1	TRBJ1-1	TRBV5-4	.	14	CASSLETGAFEAFF	TGTGCCAGCAGCTTGGAGACAGGGGCCTTCGAAGCTTTCTTT
.	TRBJ2-7	TRBV27	.	14	CASSLIGGGHEQYF	TGTGCCAGCAGTTTAATAGGAGGCGGACACGAGCAGTACTTC
.	TRBJ1-1	TRBV27	.	14	CASSLGRVGTEAFF	TGTGCCAGCAGTTTAGGCAGGGTGGGCACTGAAGCTTTCTTT
.	TRBJ2-5	TRBV7-6	.	16	CASSLKVRENQETQYF	TGTGCCAGCAGCTTAAAGGTTCGGGAGAACCAAGAGACCCAGTACTTC
.	TRBJ2-7	TRBV30	.	14	CAWSGLGPAQEQYF	TGTGCCTGGAGTGGACTAGGACCTGCGCAAGAGCAGTACTTC